This T cell receptor beta chain comes out of a study of T cell repertoires in cytomegalovirus infection. J gave up 1 base and V 0 bases, and 11 bases lay outside the gene matches. Germline lookup yields CDR1 DFQATT and CDR2 SNEGSKA (reference sequence). The CDR3 consists of 18 residues. One entry per CDR3 protein results from TCRdb running MiXCR on the reads. Among approximately 120,000 distinct CDR3 sequences, around 32% were seen once, and the ten largest hold roughly 50%. This clonotype occurred a few times. No antigen is known for it. This TCR was recovered from a human donor in good health (CMV status not recorded). Some clones in this sample may be carry-over from other donors' samples. This sequence joins TRBV20-1 and TRBJ2-3; the match to TRBD1 covers 9 bases. The material sequenced was CD8+ T cells from cultured PBMCs, taken from culture after CMV antigen stimulation. Here the CDR3 DNA reads TGCAGTGCTAGAGATTTAGTTGGGACAGGGTTACGCACAGATACGCAGTATTTT. This translates into CSARDLVGTGLRTDTQYF.